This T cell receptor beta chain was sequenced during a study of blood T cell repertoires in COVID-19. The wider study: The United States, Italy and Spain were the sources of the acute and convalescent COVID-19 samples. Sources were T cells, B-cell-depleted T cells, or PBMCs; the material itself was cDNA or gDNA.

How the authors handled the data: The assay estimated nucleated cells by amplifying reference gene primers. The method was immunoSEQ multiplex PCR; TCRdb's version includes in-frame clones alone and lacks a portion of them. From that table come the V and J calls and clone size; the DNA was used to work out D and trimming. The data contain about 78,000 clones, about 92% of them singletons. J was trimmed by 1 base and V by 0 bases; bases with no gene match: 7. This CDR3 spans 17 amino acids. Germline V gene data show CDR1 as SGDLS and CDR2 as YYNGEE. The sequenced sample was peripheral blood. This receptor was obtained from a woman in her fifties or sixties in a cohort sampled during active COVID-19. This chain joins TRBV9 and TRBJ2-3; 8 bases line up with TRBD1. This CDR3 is CASSVGQGARGTDTQYF. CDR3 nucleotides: TGTGCCAGCAGCGTAGGCCAGGGGGCTAGGGGCACAGATACGCAGTATTTT.